This T cell receptor (beta chain) was profiled in a study of T cells in Graves' hyperthyroidism and ophthalmopathy. Patients affected by ophthalmopathy presented a Clinical Activity Score of at least 3, a NOSPECS grade of at least 4, and disease duration below 3 months. RNA transcripts served as the template for amplifying TCR beta CDR3 regions. First-round RT-PCR with HTBI primers amplified the TCR CDR3 region. MiXCR, run by TCRdb on the multiplex PCR reads, gives a single entry per CDR3 protein. The sample lists 500,000 to 650,000 distinct CDR3 sequences, about 14% occurring once. This CDR3 spans 15 amino acids. CDR1 is KGHSH and CDR2 is LQKENI in the germline V gene. Trimming shortened V by 3 bases and J by 5 bases, and 14 bases separated the two germline ends. At least ten counts were recorded for this clonotype.

The chain is built from TRBV18 and TRBJ2-1, with D possibly TRBD2 on 7 matching bases. The source of this sequence is a woman aged 50 to 65 with Graves' ophthalmopathy. Sequences were obtained from blood. The CDR3 reads CASSPYQGGDNEQFF. In DNA, the CDR3 is TGTGCCAGCTCACCGTATCAAGGGGGGGACAATGAGCAGTTCTTC.